This record looks at one T cell receptor beta chain sequence and its context. This sample stems from a study of CD8+CD57+ T cells in acquired aplastic anemia. Genomic DNA provided the template from which TCR beta VDJ and CDR3 profiles were obtained. TCRdb used MiXCR to reprocess the reads, holding one entry per CDR3 protein. This table has over 150,000 distinct CDR3 sequences, roughly half appearing once. J gave up 2 bases and V 6 bases, and 7 bases lay outside the gene matches. This CDR3 has 15 residues. The patients chosen for sequencing had shown expansion of CD8+CD57+ cells (detected by flow cytometry).

The V gene is TRBV12-3 or TRBV12-4, the J gene TRBJ2-1; 7 bases match TRBD2. This clonotype originated in a human donor with aplastic anemia. Sequencing input: sorted CD4+, CD8+, or CD8+CD57+ T cells (not recorded which) from PBMCs. CDR3 sequence reads: CASSPERGAYNEQFF. The CDR3 DNA reads as TGTGCCAGCAGCCCGGAGCGGGGAGCCTACAATGAGCAGTTCTTC.